This entry features one T cell receptor (beta chain) sequence. The target antigen is unknown. TCR beta VDJ and CDR3 profiles were obtained from a genomic DNA template. Each CDR3 protein gets one entry after TCRdb re-called the reads with MiXCR. The repertoire holds 150,000 to 200,000 distinct CDR3 sequences, with 55% to 75% as singletons. This entry is derived from a study of CD8+CD57+ T cells in acquired aplastic anemia. General study findings and limits: Researchers reported that CD8+ Simpson's diversity was not significantly different in patients versus controls.

The junction had 4 bases not matched to a gene; V was cut back by 7 bases and J by 7 bases. Germline-derived CDR1 and CDR2 are LNHDA and SQIVND (reference sequence). The CDR3 totals 14 residues. This TCR was sampled from a human donor in good health. What was sequenced was sorted CD4+, CD8+, or CD8+CD57+ T cells (not recorded which) from PBMCs. The V gene is TRBV19, the J gene TRBJ1-6; 10 bases map to TRBD1. CDR3 amino acids: CASTDRGPNSPLHF. The CDR3, as DNA: TGTGCCAGTACTGACAGGGGGCCAAATTCACCCCTCCACTTT.